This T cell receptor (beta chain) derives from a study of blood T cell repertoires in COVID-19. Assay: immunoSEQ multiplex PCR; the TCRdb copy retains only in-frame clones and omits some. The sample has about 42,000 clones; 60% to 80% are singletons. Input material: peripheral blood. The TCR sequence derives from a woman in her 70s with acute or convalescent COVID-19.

The CDR3 region has the DNA TGTGCCAGCAGCTTGGCAGGGGGGAGTTTAAGAATAGCAGCTTTCTTT. Translated: CASSLAGGSLRIAAFF. The gene calls are TRBV5-5 and TRBJ1-1; 7 positions agree with TRBD1. This CDR3 has 16 amino acids. V trimming: 0 bases; J trimming: 10 bases; junction bases outside the gene matches: 15. Germline-derived CDR1 and CDR2 are SGHKS and YYEKEE (reference sequence).